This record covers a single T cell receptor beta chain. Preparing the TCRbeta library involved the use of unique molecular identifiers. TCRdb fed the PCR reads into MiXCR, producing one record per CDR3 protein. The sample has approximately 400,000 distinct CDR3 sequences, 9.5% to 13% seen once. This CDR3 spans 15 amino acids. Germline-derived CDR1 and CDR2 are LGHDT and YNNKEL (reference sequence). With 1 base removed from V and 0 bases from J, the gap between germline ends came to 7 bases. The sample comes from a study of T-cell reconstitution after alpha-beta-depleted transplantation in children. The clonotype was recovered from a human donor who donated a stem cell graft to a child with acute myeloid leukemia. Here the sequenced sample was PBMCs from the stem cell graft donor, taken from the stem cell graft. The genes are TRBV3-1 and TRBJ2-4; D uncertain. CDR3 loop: CASSQGSLAKNIQYF. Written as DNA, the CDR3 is TGTGCCAGCAGCCAAGGATCGTTAGCCAAAAACATTCAGTACTTC.